The 23 T cell receptor beta chains presented below share a single source sample, sequenced in a study of T cell repertoires in cytomegalovirus infection. Antigens for these TCRs are unknown. In TCRdb, the reads were re-called with MiXCR into one record per CDR3 protein. The sample lists hundreds of thousands of distinct CDR3 sequences, 30% to 35% occurring once. The sample was cultured PBMCs, taken from culture after CMV antigen stimulation. These receptors were obtained from a human donor in good health (CMV status not recorded). Some clones in this sample may be carry-over from other donors' samples.

The chain employs TRBV18 and TRBJ2-3; D remains ambiguous. This CDR3 region has 15 residues. CDR1 KGHSH and CDR2 LQKENI come from the germline V gene. Trimming removed 1 base from V and 4 bases from J, with 12 bases in between. CDR3 region: CASSPRAVKADTQYF. The CDR3 DNA reads as TGTGCCAGCTCACCACGGGCGGTTAAGGCAGATACGCAGTATTTT.

This chain links TRBV2 with TRBJ2-1, with a weak D call TRBD1 (6 bases). CDR1 and CDR2 (germline): SNHLY, FYNNEI. The ends were cut back, 6 bases at V and 7 bases at J, with 13 bases in the middle. There are 13 residues in the CDR3. The CDR3 is CASRMDRGNEQFF. CDR3 nucleotide sequence: TGTGCCAGCAGGATGGACAGAGGGAATGAGCAGTTCTTC.

The genes are TRBV4-2 and TRBJ2-3; D call uncertain. This CDR3 has 16 residues. CDR1 and CDR2 from the germline V gene are LGHNA and YNFKEQ. The germline V and J ends were trimmed by 1 base and 3 bases, with 14 bases remaining between them. The CDR3 nucleotides are TGTGCCAGCAGCCAAGGGGAAAGCCTAAAAACAGATACGCAGTATTTT. It encodes CASSQGESLKTDTQYF.

This clonotype was seen more than once but under ten times. The chain combines TRBV4-1 with TRBJ2-3; D gene unclear. The CDR3 runs 15 residues. CDR1 and CDR2 (germline): MGHRA, YSYEKL. V shed 0 bases and J shed 1 base, with 8 bases lying between them. As DNA, the CDR3 is TGCGCCAGCAGCCAAGAAAGGGTGCGCACAGATACGCAGTATTTT. The encoded protein is CASSQERVRTDTQYF.

This clonotype showed up just a few times. The chain recombines TRBV7-9 with TRBJ2-3, with D unresolved. Germline V lookup: CDR1 SEHNR, CDR2 FQNEAQ (reference sequence). There are 14 residues in the CDR3. V gave up 4 bases and J gave up 3 bases, with 11 bases separating them. CDR3 nucleotides: TGTGCCAGCAGCTATGGCAGCGCGACAGATACGCAGTATTTT. Its translation: CASSYGSATDTQYF.

The J gene is TRBJ2-7, the V gene TRBV27; no definite D call. V was shortened by 5 bases and J by 4 bases, with 9 bases between the two germline ends. CDR1 is MNHEY and CDR2 is SMNVEV in the germline V gene (reference sequence). The CDR3 contains 12 residues. The CDR3 protein is CASSTSGYEQYF. The CDR3 nucleotides read TGTGCCAGCAGTACAAGTGGTTACGAGCAGTACTTC.

In its sample, this clonotype was seen a few times. The V call is TRBV9, the J call TRBJ1-3; D is uncertain. Germline loops: CDR1 SGDLS, CDR2 YYNGEE. V was pared by 3 bases and J by 2 bases, with 12 bases between. The CDR3 loop spans 15 amino acids. The CDR3 DNA reads TGTGCCAGCAGCGACGGCACAGCCGCTGGAAACACCATATATTTT. This codes for CASSDGTAAGNTIYF.

The gene calls are TRBV12-3 or TRBV12-4 and TRBJ1-4, with D hard to call. The V gene lost 5 bases and the J gene lost 7 bases, with 14 bases spanning the gap. The CDR3 contains 14 residues. Here the CDR3 reads CASSPANVGEKLFF. CDR3 in DNA: TGTGCCAGCAGTCCGGCCAACGTTGGTGAAAAACTGTTTTTT.

The chain links TRBV11-2 to TRBJ2-1, with D possibly being TRBD1 or TRBD2 (5 bases each). The CDR3 extends over 14 amino acids. The germline V gene has CDR1 SGHAT and CDR2 FQNNGV. Trimming removed 5 bases from V and 8 bases from J, with 16 bases in between. CDR3 in amino acids: CASSLSWGSYEQFF. Here the CDR3 DNA reads TGTGCCAGCAGCCTGAGTTGGGGGAGCTATGAGCAGTTCTTC. Filled out from reference TRBV11-2 and TRBJ2-1, the complete variable domain reads EAGVAQSPRYKIIEKRQSVAFWCNPISGHATLYWYQQILGQGPKLLIQFQNNGVVDDSQLPKDRFSAERLKGVDSTLKIQPAKLEDSAVYLCASSLSWGSYEQFFGPGTRLTVL.

J is TRBJ2-6 and V is TRBV20-1; no clear D. V was clipped by 5 bases and J by 0 bases, with 11 bases between them. Germline assignment: CDR1 DFQATT and CDR2 SNEGSKA (reference sequence). The CDR3 is 15 amino acids. CDR3 sequence: CSARPPDSGANVLTF. CDR3 bases: TGCAGTGCTCGCCCTCCTGACTCTGGGGCCAACGTCCTGACTTTC.

The J gene is TRBJ2-7, the V gene TRBV7-2; unclear D gene. The CDR3 has 15 residues. Germline V CDR1 and CDR2: SGHTA, FQGNSA. Trimming shortened V by 1 base and J by 0 bases, and 10 bases separated the two germline ends. CDR3 nucleotides: TGTGCCAGCAGCTTAGTCTCCAGGAACTCCTACGAGCAGTACTTC. It encodes CASSLVSRNSYEQYF.

This clonotype has a count of ten or more. The chain links TRBV7-2 to TRBJ2-1; TRBD2 agrees at 9 bases. The germline V gene has CDR1 SGHTA and CDR2 FQGNSA. The V and J ends lost 5 bases and 3 bases, in that order; junction bases with no gene match: 5. The CDR3 covers 15 residues. The CDR3 bases are TGTGCCAGCAGCATATCTAGCGGGGACTACAATGAGCAGTTCTTC. Translating gives CASSISSGDYNEQFF.

This clonotype was recorded a few times. This chain joins TRBV19 and TRBJ1-5, with 7 bases identical to TRBD1. The junction had 7 bases not matched to a gene; V was cut back by 8 bases and J by 0 bases. Per germline, CDR1 LNHDA and CDR2 SQIVND (reference sequence). The CDR3 spans 15 residues. CDR3 sequence (DNA): TGTGCCAGTCATACAGGGGAACTTAGCAATCAGCCCCAGCATTTT. This gives the protein CASHTGELSNQPQHF.

Only a few counts were recorded for this clonotype. The chain is built from TRBV7-9 and TRBJ1-2, with D hard to call. Trimming left V 0 bases short and J 8 bases short, with 10 bases between. Germline V gives CDR1 SEHNR, CDR2 FQNEAQ (reference sequence). The CDR3 is 13 amino acids. The CDR3 nucleotides read TGTGCCAGCAGCTTAGCAGGTGCGGGAGGCTACACCTTC. Its translation is CASSLAGAGGYTF.

This clonotype was counted once. This chain connects TRBV2 to TRBJ2-2; no clear D gene. V lost 4 bases and J 6 bases, leaving 3 bases between the germline ends. The CDR3 is 11 residues long. CDR1 is SNHLY, CDR2 FYNNEI, per germline. Here the CDR3 reads CASSVAGELFF. The CDR3 DNA is TGTGCCAGCAGTGTTGCCGGGGAGCTGTTTTTT.

The V and J genes are TRBV24-1 and TRBJ1-2, with 7 nucleotides matching TRBD1. V shed 3 bases, J shed 7 bases, and the junction held 4 bases outside the gene matches. The CDR3 contains 13 residues. The V gene's germline CDR1 is KGHDR and CDR2 SFDVKD. CDR3 loop: CATSDVGTVGYTF. In DNA, the CDR3 is TGTGCCACCAGTGATGTCGGGACAGTTGGCTACACCTTC.

This clonotype was picked up a small number of times. The chain combines TRBV7-2 with TRBJ2-1; tentatively, D is TRBD1 (5 bases). Per germline, CDR1 SGHTA and CDR2 FQGNSA. Trimming left V 3 bases short and J 4 bases short, with 16 bases between. The CDR3 sequence is 16 residues long. CDR3 nucleotide sequence: TGTGCCAGCAGCTTCGACAGCTCTATGGAGTACAATGAGCAGTTCTTC. The encoded protein is CASSFDSSMEYNEQFF. The full variable domain, with the rest looked up from reference TRBV7-2 and TRBJ2-1, is GAGVSQSPSNKVTEKGKDVELRCDPISGHTALYWYRQSLGQGLEFLIYFQGNSAPDKSGLPSDRFSAERTGGSVSTLTIQRTQQEDSAVYLCASSFDSSMEYNEQFFGPGTRLTVL.

The chain is built from TRBV27 and TRBJ2-5; 8 bases line up with TRBD2. V shed 6 bases, J shed 4 bases, and the junction held 10 bases outside the gene matches. The CDR3 contains 15 residues. Germline V CDR1 and CDR2: MNHEY, SMNVEV (reference sequence). The CDR3 is CASSRALSGIETQYF. CDR3 nucleotide sequence: TGTGCCAGCAGCCGAGCCCTTAGCGGGATAGAGACCCAGTACTTC.

In its sample, this clonotype was seen a few times. Here the CDR3 DNA reads TGTGCCAGCAGCATCATGACCGCGGGTGCTTTCTTT. It translates to CASSIMTAGAFF. The chain combines TRBV7-9 with TRBJ1-1; D is undetermined. V gave up 5 bases and J gave up 11 bases, with 15 bases separating them. There are 12 residues in the CDR3. CDR1 and CDR2 from the germline V gene are SEHNR and FQNEAQ (reference sequence).

Only a few counts were recorded for this clonotype. The V call is TRBV7-2, the J call TRBJ2-3; no definite D call. In germline, CDR1 is SGHTA, CDR2 FQGNSA. CDR3 length: 15 residues. Trimming pared 1 base from V and 5 bases from J, leaving 13 bases between. CDR3 DNA: TGTGCCAGCAGCTTAGGGGTTTCCAGTGGAGATACGCAGTATTTT. It is translated as CASSLGVSSGDTQYF. The complete variable domain, with remaining parts taken from reference TRBV7-2 and TRBJ2-3, reads GAGVSQSPSNKVTEKGKDVELRCDPISGHTALYWYRQSLGQGLEFLIYFQGNSAPDKSGLPSDRFSAERTGGSVSTLTIQRTQQEDSAVYLCASSLGVSSGDTQYFGPGTRLTVL.

The gene calls are TRBV7-9 and TRBJ1-4; D gene unclear. Trimming cost V 2 bases and J 4 bases, with 8 bases left between them. There are 14 residues in the CDR3. Germline assignment: CDR1 SEHNR and CDR2 FQNEAQ (reference sequence). The CDR3 loop reads CASSLRQDNEKLFF. DNA for the CDR3: TGTGCCAGCAGCTTACGACAAGATAATGAAAAACTGTTTTTT. The full variable domain, rest sourced from reference TRBV7-9 and TRBJ1-4, is DTGVSQNPRHKITKRGQNVTFRCDPISEHNRLYWYRQTLGQGPEFLTYFQNEAQLEKSRLLSDRFSAERPKGSFSTLEIQRTEQGDSAMYLCASSLRQDNEKLFFGSGTQLSVL.

The CDR3 spells CASSLEGDRVAFF. CDR3 nucleotide sequence: TGTGCCAGCAGCTTAGAGGGGGACAGGGTGGCTTTCTTT. This sequence joins TRBV7-2 and TRBJ1-1; 9 nucleotides match TRBD1. CDR1 and CDR2 (germline): SGHTA, FQGNSA. The CDR3 extends over 13 amino acids. J gave up 11 bases and V 1 base, and 5 bases lay outside the gene matches.

This clonotype has a handful of counts. The chain couples TRBV5-4 to TRBJ2-5; TRBD2 agrees at 7 bases. The ends lost 0 bases at V and 3 bases at J; junction bases unmatched: 8. This CDR3 region has 16 residues. Germline V lookup: CDR1 SGHNT, CDR2 YYREEE (reference sequence). CDR3 protein: CASSLDLAAAEETQYF. In nucleotides, the CDR3 is TGTGCCAGCAGCTTGGATCTAGCGGCGGCCGAAGAGACCCAGTACTTC.